The text below deals with one T cell receptor beta chain. This may come from a read error, since a much larger clone is one base off. Profiling of TCR beta VDJ combinations and CDR3 sequences used genomic DNA as template. TCRdb independently ran MiXCR on the reads; one entry per CDR3 protein. The table shows roughly 260,000 distinct CDR3 sequences, with more than 40% occurring only once. The CDR3 totals 15 residues. In germline, CDR1 is LGHNA, CDR2 YSLEER. It was patients with CD8+CD57+ cell expansion by flow cytometry who were chosen for sequencing. Acquired aplastic anemia of severe grade affected all patients. The sample comes from a study of CD8+CD57+ T cells in acquired aplastic anemia.

Sequencing was carried out using sorted CD4+, CD8+, or CD8+CD57+ T cells (not recorded which) from PBMCs. The chain employs TRBV4-3 and TRBJ1-6; 10 bases match TRBD1. The sequence derives from a human donor with aplastic anemia. The CDR3 loop reads CASGQDRDRGLPLHF. The CDR3 DNA follows: TGCGCCAGCGGCCAGGACCGGGACAGGGGTTTACCCCTCCACTTT.